This entry lists 20 T cell receptor beta chains sequenced from one sample in a study of cytomegalovirus exposure and HLA in healthy donors. PCR was performed using 60 Vbeta and 13 Jbeta primers. The table came from immunoSEQ multiplex PCR; TCRdb's copy has only in-frame clones and leaves some out. The sample has roughly 100,000 clones; 63% are singletons. Sequenced input: PBMCs. Receptor source: a human donor in good health.

The chain recombines TRBV29-1 with TRBJ2-5, with D tentatively TRBD1 (6 bases). This CDR3 contains 14 residues. The ends were cut back, 4 bases at V and 5 bases at J, with 17 bases in the middle. Germline V gives CDR1 SQVTM, CDR2 ANQGSEA. DNA of the CDR3: TGCAGCGTTGTGGGCAGGGGCCACCCTGAGACCCAGTACTTC. It encodes CSVVGRGHPETQYF.

V and J are TRBV19 and TRBJ2-1; possibly TRBD1 for D (6 bases). Germline V gene sequence: CDR1 LNHDA, CDR2 SQIVND (reference sequence). CDR3 length: 17 amino acids. V was clipped by 4 bases and J by 0 bases, with 16 bases between them. CDR3 sequence (DNA): TGTGCCAGTAGTACGTCAGGGGCGGGTAACTCCTACAATGAGCAGTTCTTC. This sequence encodes CASSTSGAGNSYNEQFF.

The chain carries TRBV6-5 and TRBJ2-7; D gene ambiguous. CDR3 length: 13 residues. V gave up 5 bases and J gave up 0 bases, with 8 bases separating them. CDR1 MNHEY and CDR2 SVGAGI come from the germline V gene. CDR3 DNA: TGTGCCAGCAGTCCCGGGTCCTCCTACGAGCAGTACTTC. Protein product: CASSPGSSYEQYF.

CDR3 amino acids: CASSTSSYTGELFF. The CDR3 DNA is TGTGCTAGTTCGACTAGCTCTTACACCGGGGAGCTGTTTTTT. The V gene is TRBV7-7, the J gene TRBJ2-2; TRBD2 agrees at 7 bases. Germline V CDR1 and CDR2: SSHAT, FNYEAQ (reference sequence). CDR3 size: 14 residues.

This clone showed up just once. The junction shows a germline mismatch at one end, possibly a read error. The chain carries TRBV9 and TRBJ2-7; D remains ambiguous. CDR1 and CDR2 from the germline V gene are SGDLS and YYNGEE. The CDR3 totals 14 residues. DNA of the CDR3: TGTGCCAGCAGCGTAGTCCCCGAACCCTACGGGCAGTACTTC. It translates to CASSVVPEPYGQYF.

The V and J genes are TRBV30 and TRBJ2-1, with TRBD1 as a possible D gene (6 bases). V lost 2 bases, J lost 13 bases, and 12 bases lay in between. This CDR3 spans 11 amino acids. The germline CDR1 and CDR2 sequences are GTSNPN and SVGIG (reference sequence). This CDR3 is CAWSYRDIQFF. CDR3 nucleotides: TGTGCCTGGAGTTACAGGGACATTCAGTTCTTC.

This chain connects TRBV11-3 to TRBJ2-1; 7 bases are a match to TRBD1. Germline trimming cut 5 bases from V and 0 bases from J; bases unmatched to any gene: 4. This CDR3 has 15 amino acids. Germline-derived CDR1 and CDR2 are SGHNT and YENEEA. This CDR3 is CASSPGTASYNEQFF. The CDR3 DNA follows: TGTGCCAGCAGCCCGGGGACAGCCTCCTACAATGAGCAGTTCTTC.

V usage is TRBV11-1 and J usage is TRBJ1-2, with 8 positions matching TRBD1. In germline, CDR1 is SGHAT, CDR2 FQDESV (reference sequence). The CDR3 has 13 residues. The V gene end was trimmed by 2 bases and the J gene end by 6 bases; junction bases not matched to a gene: 2. The CDR3 DNA reads TGTGCCAGCAGCTTACAGGGGGCGAATGGCTACACCTTC. Protein: CASSLQGANGYTF.

The chain has TRBV30 and TRBJ2-5; 7 nucleotides align to TRBD2. The CDR3 extends over 15 amino acids. Germline CDR1 is GTSNPN and CDR2 is SVGIG (reference sequence). V dropped 3 bases and J dropped 4; count of bases not matched to a gene: 11. CDR3 region: CAWRTLGEGAETQYF. In DNA, the CDR3 is TGTGCCTGGAGGACCCTCGGGGAGGGTGCAGAGACCCAGTACTTC.

This clone occurred a few times. The genes are TRBV28 and TRBJ2-7, with TRBD1 as a possible D gene (6 bases). Germline V gene sequence: CDR1 MDHEN, CDR2 SYDVKM. The V and J ends lost 6 bases and 0 bases respectively, with 15 bases between them. The CDR3 contains 15 residues. CDR3 in DNA: TGTGCCAGCAGCAACAGGGCGCCTAGCTCCTACGAGCAGTACTTC. Protein: CASSNRAPSSYEQYF. Full variable domain (outside the CDR3, taken from reference TRBV28 and TRBJ2-7): DVKVTQSSRYLVKRTGEKVFLECVQDMDHENMFWYRQDPGLGLRLIYFSYDVKMKEKGDIPEGYSVSREKKERFSLILESASTNQTSMYLCASSNRAPSSYEQYFGPGTRLTVT.

The chain uses TRBV29-1 and TRBJ1-1; 7 bases line up with TRBD1. The trim removed 4 bases at V and 2 bases at J, leaving 7 bases unmatched. Germline values: CDR1 SQVTM, CDR2 ANQGSEA. The CDR3 totals 14 residues. This CDR3 reads CSVGQGNVNTEAFF. CDR3 DNA: TGCAGCGTTGGACAGGGAAACGTTAACACTGAAGCTTTCTTT.

The chain combines TRBV7-9 with TRBJ2-3, with 7 positions matching TRBD1. Per the germline V gene, CDR1 is SEHNR and CDR2 is FQNEAQ (reference sequence). The CDR3 length is 16 residues. The J segment lost 5 bases and the V segment lost 4 bases, leaving 12 bases of the junction unmatched. CDR3: CASSSASGGVGDTQYF. The CDR3 region has the DNA TGTGCCAGCAGCTCAGCCTCAGGGGGAGTGGGAGATACGCAGTATTTT. Full variable domain (outside the CDR3, taken from reference TRBV7-9 and TRBJ2-3): DTGVSQNPRHKITKRGQNVTFRCDPISEHNRLYWYRQTLGQGPEFLTYFQNEAQLEKSRLLSDRFSAERPKGSFSTLEIQRTEQGDSAMYLCASSSASGGVGDTQYFGPGTRLTVL.

The J gene is TRBJ2-7, the V gene TRBV9; the match to TRBD1 covers 8 bases. J gave up 5 bases and V 3 bases, and 7 bases lay outside the gene matches. Germline V lookup: CDR1 SGDLS, CDR2 YYNGEE. The CDR3 runs 14 residues. DNA for the CDR3: TGTGCCAGCAGCGCCGGACAGGGTTCGAACGAGCAGTACTTC. As protein: CASSAGQGSNEQYF.

V is TRBV30 and J is TRBJ1-4, with a tentative D call TRBD1 (6 bases). V dropped 2 bases and J dropped 10 bases, with 14 bases sitting between them. The CDR3 is 13 residues long. Germline-derived CDR1 and CDR2 are GTSNPN and SVGIG (reference sequence). The CDR3 here is CAWSIGTRGKLFF. The CDR3 nucleotides read TGTGCCTGGAGTATTGGGACCAGGGGAAAACTGTTTTTT. The whole variable domain, remainder taken from reference TRBV30 and TRBJ1-4, is SQTIHQWPATLVQPVGSPLSLECTVEGTSNPNLYWYRQAAGRGLQLLFYSVGIGQISSEVPQNLSASRPQDRQFILSSKKLLLSDSGFYLCAWSIGTRGKLFFGSGTQLSVL.

V gene TRBV28 combines with J gene TRBJ2-5; TRBD2 aligns across 11 bases. Germline CDR1 MDHEN, CDR2 SYDVKM. The V and J ends lost 5 bases and 7 bases, in that order; junction bases with no gene match: 12. The CDR3 has 16 residues. The CDR3 loop reads CASSRYGTSGTGTQYF. In nucleotides, the CDR3 is TGTGCCAGCAGTCGCTACGGGACTAGCGGAACTGGGACCCAGTACTTC.

The chain links TRBV9 to TRBJ1-2; D perhaps matches TRBD1 (6 bases). CDR3 length: 14 amino acids. V lost 0 bases and J lost 7, with 13 bases in between. Germline loops: CDR1 SGDLS, CDR2 YYNGEE. The CDR3 nucleotides read TGTGCCAGCAGCGTAGGTGCGGGGGCGGCTGGCTACACCTTC. Encoded protein: CASSVGAGAAGYTF.

This clone showed up just a few times. The chain joins TRBV6-1 to TRBJ1-1, with 9 positions matching TRBD1. The CDR3 sequence is 15 residues long. Germline CDR1 MNHNS, CDR2 SASEGT. J lost 5 bases, V lost 5 bases, and 9 bases had no gene match. Here the CDR3 DNA reads TGTGCCAGCAGTCCACAGGGGGCTGGGGGGACTGAAGCTTTCTTT. It yields the protein CASSPQGAGGTEAFF.

This clone is a singleton in its sample. The chain uses TRBV9 and TRBJ2-7; 9 bases line up with TRBD1. V dropped 2 bases and J dropped 5; count of bases not matched to a gene: 5. The CDR3 spans 14 residues. The V gene's germline CDR1 is SGDLS and CDR2 YYNGEE. The CDR3 spells CASSVGQGANEQYF. The CDR3 coding sequence is TGTGCCAGCAGCGTGGGACAGGGAGCGAACGAGCAGTACTTC. The full variable domain, rest sourced from reference TRBV9 and TRBJ2-7, is DSGVTQTPKHLITATGQRVTLRCSPRSGDLSVYWYQQSLDQGLQFLIQYYNGEERAKGNILERFSAQQFPDLHSELNLSSLELGDSALYFCASSVGQGANEQYFGPGTRLTVT.

V gene TRBV7-9 combines with J gene TRBJ2-1; weak D call: TRBD1 (6 bases). V lost 4 bases and J lost 2, with 21 bases in between. The germline V gene has CDR1 SEHNR and CDR2 FQNEAQ (reference sequence). This CDR3 is built from 18 residues. The CDR3 region has the DNA TGTGCCAGCAGCTCCTTAGTGTCTTCGACAGGAACCTACAATGAGCAGTTCTTC. Translating gives CASSSLVSSTGTYNEQFF.

The rearrangement uses TRBV28 and TRBJ2-7, with TRBD1 matching 11 bases. The CDR3 sequence is 15 residues long. Germline CDR1 reads MDHEN; CDR2 reads SYDVKM. Trimming at V came to 7 bases and at J to 5 bases, leaving 10 bases not matched to a gene. The CDR3 region is CASIEGGTGGNEQYF. CDR3 bases: TGTGCCAGCATCGAAGGGGGGACAGGGGGAAACGAGCAGTACTTC. The full variable domain, its missing parts supplied by reference TRBV28 and TRBJ2-7, is DVKVTQSSRYLVKRTGEKVFLECVQDMDHENMFWYRQDPGLGLRLIYFSYDVKMKEKGDIPEGYSVSREKKERFSLILESASTNQTSMYLCASIEGGTGGNEQYFGPGTRLTVT.